These T cell receptor beta chains were read from a single sample in a study of T cell responses to AZD1222 COVID-19 vaccine. Generated by immunoSEQ multiplex PCR, the TCRdb table keeps only in-frame clones and is missing some. The profile shows around 78,000 clones, around four fifths of them singletons. This specimen consisted of peripheral blood, obtained on day 0 of AZD1222 vaccination. These receptors all stem from an adult in good health. Each CDR3 is given with its conserved first and last residue. A D gene is named only where the DNA matches it firmly. Size tells how often a clone was seen (once, few, many) or the class of an expanded clone, and some rows leave it out.

CDR3 DNA: TGTGCCAGCAGGAGAGAGACAGGGCTATCACCCCTCCACTTT
CDR3 protein: CASRRETGLSPLHF
V gene: TRBV2
CDR3 length: 14
D gene: TRBD1
J gene: TRBJ1-6
clone size: .

CDR3 DNA: TGTGCCAGCTCACCTACACCGGGACTAGCGGGAGAAGAGACCCAGTACTTC
CDR3 protein: CASSPTPGLAGEETQYF
V gene: TRBV18
CDR3 length: 17
D gene: TRBD2
J gene: TRBJ2-5
clone size: .

CDR3 DNA: TGTGCCAGCAGCTTAGCTAAGAATTGGGACACTGAAGCTTTCTTT
CDR3 protein: CASSLAKNWDTEAFF
V gene: TRBV7-9
CDR3 length: 15
D gene: .
J gene: TRBJ1-1
clone size: once

CDR3 DNA: TGTGCAAGTCCCGTTCGAGGCAAAGGGTATCCATCGGCTAATTCACCCCTCCACTTT
CDR3 protein: CASPVRGKGYPSANSPLHF
V gene: TRBV12-2
CDR3 length: 19
D gene: .
J gene: TRBJ1-6
clone size: .

CDR3 DNA: TGTGCCAGCAGCTTAGTGCGGAACAATGAGCAGTTCTTC
CDR3 protein: CASSLVRNNEQFF
V gene: TRBV7-2
CDR3 length: 13
D gene: .
J gene: TRBJ2-1
clone size: .

CDR3 DNA: TGTGCCAGCAGCTTGTTCGCGAACACCGGGGAGCTGTTTTTT
CDR3 protein: CASSLFANTGELFF
V gene: TRBV7-8
CDR3 length: 14
D gene: .
J gene: TRBJ2-2
clone size: .

CDR3 DNA: TGTGCCACGGCCGGGACAGTGCCCCAAGAGACCCAGTACTTC
CDR3 protein: CATAGTVPQETQYF
V gene: TRBV25-1
CDR3 length: 14
D gene: TRBD1
J gene: TRBJ2-5
clone size: few

CDR3 DNA: TGTGCCAGCAGCTTAGGAGAGGACTATCGTCATGAGCAGTTCTTC
CDR3 protein: CASSLGEDYRHEQFF
V gene: TRBV7-8
CDR3 length: 15
D gene: .
J gene: TRBJ2-1
clone size: .

CDR3 DNA: TGCGCCAGCAGCCCCAGGGCAACAGCGGGGGGGTACGAGCAGTACTTC
CDR3 protein: CASSPRATAGGYEQYF
V gene: TRBV4-3
CDR3 length: 16
D gene: TRBD2
J gene: TRBJ2-7
clone size: .

CDR3 DNA: TGTGCCAGCAGTTTATCTTACAGGGATGGCTACACCTTC
CDR3 protein: CASSLSYRDGYTF
V gene: TRBV12-3/TRBV12-4
CDR3 length: 13
D gene: .
J gene: TRBJ1-2
clone size: .

CDR3 DNA: TGTGCCAGCAGCTCTGGACTAGCGGGCCCTCGGGAGCAGTTCTTC
CDR3 protein: CASSSGLAGPREQFF
V gene: TRBV7-2
CDR3 length: 15
D gene: TRBD2
J gene: TRBJ2-1
clone size: once

CDR3 DNA: TGTGCCTGGAGTGTGGGAGGGGGCGCAAAGGGCTACACCTTC
CDR3 protein: CAWSVGGGAKGYTF
V gene: TRBV30
CDR3 length: 14
D gene: TRBD1
J gene: TRBJ1-2
clone size: .

CDR3 DNA: TGTGCCAGCAGCCCTGGACAGGGAACGGATTCACCCCTCCACTTT
CDR3 protein: CASSPGQGTDSPLHF
V gene: TRBV5-4
CDR3 length: 15
D gene: TRBD1
J gene: TRBJ1-6
clone size: .

CDR3 DNA: TGTGCCAGCAGTCAGGACGGAGCCTTCCAAGAGACCCAGTACTTC
CDR3 protein: CASSQDGAFQETQYF
V gene: TRBV2
CDR3 length: 15
D gene: .
J gene: TRBJ2-5
clone size: .

CDR3 DNA: TGCGCCAGCAGCCAAGATAGTGTAGCGGGGGCGAGGGGGGAGCTGTTTTTT
CDR3 protein: CASSQDSVAGARGELFF
V gene: TRBV4-3
CDR3 length: 17
D gene: TRBD2
J gene: TRBJ2-2
clone size: .